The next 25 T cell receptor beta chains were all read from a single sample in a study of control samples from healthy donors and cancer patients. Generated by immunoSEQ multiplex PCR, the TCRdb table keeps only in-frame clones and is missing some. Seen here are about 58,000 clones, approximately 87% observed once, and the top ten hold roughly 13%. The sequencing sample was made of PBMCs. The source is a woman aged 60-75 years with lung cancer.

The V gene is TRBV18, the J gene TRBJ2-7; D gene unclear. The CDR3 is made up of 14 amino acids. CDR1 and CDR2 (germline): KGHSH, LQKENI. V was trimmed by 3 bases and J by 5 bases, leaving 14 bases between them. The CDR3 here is CASSPSEASNEQYF. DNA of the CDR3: TGTGCCAGCTCACCCTCTGAGGCGTCCAACGAGCAGTACTTC.

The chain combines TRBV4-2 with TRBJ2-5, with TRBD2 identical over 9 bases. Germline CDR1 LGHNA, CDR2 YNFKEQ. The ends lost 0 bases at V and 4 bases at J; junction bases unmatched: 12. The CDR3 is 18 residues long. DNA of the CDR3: TGTGCCAGCAGCCAAGATATTAGCGGGGGCGCGCAGGCAGAGACCCAGTACTTC. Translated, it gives CASSQDISGGAQAETQYF.

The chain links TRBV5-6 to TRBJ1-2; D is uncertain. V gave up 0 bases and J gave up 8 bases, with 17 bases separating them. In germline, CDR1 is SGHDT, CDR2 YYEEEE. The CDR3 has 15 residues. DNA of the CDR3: TGTGCCAGCAGCTTGGGAGCGCCGATGGAGAGAGGCTACACCTTC. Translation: CASSLGAPMERGYTF.

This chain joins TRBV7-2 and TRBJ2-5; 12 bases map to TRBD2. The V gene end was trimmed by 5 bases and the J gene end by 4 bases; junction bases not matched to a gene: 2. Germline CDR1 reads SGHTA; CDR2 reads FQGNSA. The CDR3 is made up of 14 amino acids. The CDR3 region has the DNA TGTGCCAGCAGCCCGGGACTAGCGGGAGAGACCCAGTACTTC. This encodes CASSPGLAGETQYF.

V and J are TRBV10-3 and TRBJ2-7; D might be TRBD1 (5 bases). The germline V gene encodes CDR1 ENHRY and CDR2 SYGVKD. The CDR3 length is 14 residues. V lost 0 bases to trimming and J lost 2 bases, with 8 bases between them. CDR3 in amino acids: CAISESTATYEQYF. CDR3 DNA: TGTGCCATCAGTGAGTCGACAGCCACCTACGAGCAGTACTTC.

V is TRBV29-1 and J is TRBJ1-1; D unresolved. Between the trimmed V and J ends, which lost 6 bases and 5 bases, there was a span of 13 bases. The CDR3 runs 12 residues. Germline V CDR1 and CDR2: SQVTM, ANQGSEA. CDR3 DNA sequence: TGCAGCGTCTACCTCGAGGCGACTGAAGCTTTCTTT. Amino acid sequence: CSVYLEATEAFF.

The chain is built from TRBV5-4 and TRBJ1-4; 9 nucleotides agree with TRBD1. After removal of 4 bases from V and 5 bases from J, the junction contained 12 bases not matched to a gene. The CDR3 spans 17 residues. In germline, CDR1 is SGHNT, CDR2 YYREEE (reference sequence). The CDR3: CASSPELPGQGNEKLFF. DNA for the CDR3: TGTGCCAGCAGCCCAGAACTACCAGGACAGGGGAATGAAAAACTGTTTTTT.

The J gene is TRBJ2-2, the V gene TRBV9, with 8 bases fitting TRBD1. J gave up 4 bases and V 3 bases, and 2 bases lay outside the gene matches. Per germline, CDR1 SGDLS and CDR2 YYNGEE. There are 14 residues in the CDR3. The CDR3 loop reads CASSAGGLTGELFF. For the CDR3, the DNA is TGTGCCAGCAGCGCAGGGGGCCTCACCGGGGAGCTGTTTTTT.

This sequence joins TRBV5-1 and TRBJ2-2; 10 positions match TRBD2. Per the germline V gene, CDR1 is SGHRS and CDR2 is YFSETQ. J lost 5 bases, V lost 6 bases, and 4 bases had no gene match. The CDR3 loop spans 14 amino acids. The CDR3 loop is CASTGTSETGELFF. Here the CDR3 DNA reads TGCGCCAGCACCGGGACTAGCGAAACCGGGGAGCTGTTTTTT.

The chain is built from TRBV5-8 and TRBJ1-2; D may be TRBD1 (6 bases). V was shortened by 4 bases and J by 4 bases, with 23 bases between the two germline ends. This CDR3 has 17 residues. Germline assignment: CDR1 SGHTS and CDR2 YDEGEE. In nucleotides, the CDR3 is TGTGCCAGCAGCCGACGGGACGACAGGAGGATGGCCTATGGCTACACCTTC. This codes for CASSRRDDRRMAYGYTF.

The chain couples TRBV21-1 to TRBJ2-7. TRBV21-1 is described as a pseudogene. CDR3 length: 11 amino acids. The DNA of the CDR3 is TGTGCCAGCAGCAAAGGCCACGAGCAGTACTTC. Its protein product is CASSKGHEQYF.

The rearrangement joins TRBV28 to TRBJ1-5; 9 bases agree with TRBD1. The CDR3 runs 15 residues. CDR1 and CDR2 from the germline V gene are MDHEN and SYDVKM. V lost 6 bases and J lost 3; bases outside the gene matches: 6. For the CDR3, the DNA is TGTGCCAGCAGGCAGGGGACAGGGTACAATCAGCCCCAGCATTTT. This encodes CASRQGTGYNQPQHF. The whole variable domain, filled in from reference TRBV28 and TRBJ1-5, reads DVKVTQSSRYLVKRTGEKVFLECVQDMDHENMFWYRQDPGLGLRLIYFSYDVKMKEKGDIPEGYSVSREKKERFSLILESASTNQTSMYLCASRQGTGYNQPQHFGDGTRLSIL.

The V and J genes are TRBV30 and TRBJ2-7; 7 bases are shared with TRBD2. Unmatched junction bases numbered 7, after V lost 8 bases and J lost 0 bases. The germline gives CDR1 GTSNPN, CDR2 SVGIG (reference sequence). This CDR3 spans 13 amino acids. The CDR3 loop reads CAGTGTTSYEQYF. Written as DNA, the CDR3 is TGTGCCGGAACCGGGACTACCTCCTACGAGCAGTACTTC.

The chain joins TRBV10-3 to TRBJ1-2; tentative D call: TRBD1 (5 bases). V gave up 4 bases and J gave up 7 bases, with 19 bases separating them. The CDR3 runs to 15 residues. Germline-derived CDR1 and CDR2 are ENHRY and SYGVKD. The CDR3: CAISVQTVEFLGYTF. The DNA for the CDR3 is TGTGCCATCAGTGTTCAGACAGTGGAGTTTCTTGGCTACACCTTC.

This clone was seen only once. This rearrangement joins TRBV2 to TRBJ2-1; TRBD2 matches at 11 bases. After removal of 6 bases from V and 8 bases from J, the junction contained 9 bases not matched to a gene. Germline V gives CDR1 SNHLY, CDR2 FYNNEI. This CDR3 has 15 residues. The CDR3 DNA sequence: TGTGCCAGCAGGGGACTAGCGGCCCGGACGGATGAGCAGTTCTTC. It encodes CASRGLAARTDEQFF.

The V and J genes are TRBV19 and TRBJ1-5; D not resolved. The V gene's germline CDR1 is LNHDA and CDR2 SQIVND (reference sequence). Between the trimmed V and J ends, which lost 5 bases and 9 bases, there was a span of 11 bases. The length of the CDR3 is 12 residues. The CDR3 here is CASSLWDGPQHF. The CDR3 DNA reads TGTGCCAGTAGTTTGTGGGATGGGCCCCAGCATTTT.

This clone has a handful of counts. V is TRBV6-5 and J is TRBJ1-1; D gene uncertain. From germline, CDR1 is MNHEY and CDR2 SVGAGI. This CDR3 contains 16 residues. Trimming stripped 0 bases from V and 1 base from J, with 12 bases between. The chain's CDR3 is CASSYSVMSGNTEAFF. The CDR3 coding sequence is TGTGCCAGCAGTTACTCGGTTATGTCCGGGAACACTGAAGCTTTCTTT.

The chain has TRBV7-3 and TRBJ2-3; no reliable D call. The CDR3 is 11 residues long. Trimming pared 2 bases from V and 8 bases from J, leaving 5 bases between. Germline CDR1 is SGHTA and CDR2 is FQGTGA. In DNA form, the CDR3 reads TGTGCCAGCAGCTTAGGTGTTACGCAGTATTTT. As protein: CASSLGVTQYF.

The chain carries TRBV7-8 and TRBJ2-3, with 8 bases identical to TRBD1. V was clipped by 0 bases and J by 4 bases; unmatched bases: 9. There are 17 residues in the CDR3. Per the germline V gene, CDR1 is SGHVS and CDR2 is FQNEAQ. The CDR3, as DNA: TGTGCCAGCAGCTTAGCGGGTTGGGCAGGGGGCGCAGATACGCAGTATTTT. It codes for CASSLAGWAGGADTQYF.

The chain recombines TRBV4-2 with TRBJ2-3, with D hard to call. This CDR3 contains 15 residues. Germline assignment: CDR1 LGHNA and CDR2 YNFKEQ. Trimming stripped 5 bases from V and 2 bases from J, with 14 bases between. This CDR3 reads CASSTQVGNTDTQYF. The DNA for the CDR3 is TGTGCCAGCAGCACCCAGGTGGGGAACACAGATACGCAGTATTTT.

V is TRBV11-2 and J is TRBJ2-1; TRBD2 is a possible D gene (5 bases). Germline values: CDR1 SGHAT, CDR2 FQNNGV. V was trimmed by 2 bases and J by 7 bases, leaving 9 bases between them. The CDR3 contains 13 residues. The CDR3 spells CASSLQEVNEQFF. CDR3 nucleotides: TGTGCCAGCAGCTTACAGGAGGTGAATGAGCAGTTCTTC.

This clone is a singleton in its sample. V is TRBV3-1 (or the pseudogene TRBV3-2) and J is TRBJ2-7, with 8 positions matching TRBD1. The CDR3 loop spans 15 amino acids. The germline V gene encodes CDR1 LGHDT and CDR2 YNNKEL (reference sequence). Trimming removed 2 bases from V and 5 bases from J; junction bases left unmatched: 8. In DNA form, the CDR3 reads TGTGCCAGCAGCCAAAATTTGCAGGGGGCGGACGAGCAGTACTTC. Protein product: CASSQNLQGADEQYF.

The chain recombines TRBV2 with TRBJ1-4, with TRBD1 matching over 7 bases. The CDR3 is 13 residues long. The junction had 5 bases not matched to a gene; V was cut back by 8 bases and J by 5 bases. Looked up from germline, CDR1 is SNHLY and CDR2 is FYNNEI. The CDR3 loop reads CASAGTENEKLFF. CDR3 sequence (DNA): TGTGCCAGCGCCGGGACAGAGAATGAAAAACTGTTTTTT.

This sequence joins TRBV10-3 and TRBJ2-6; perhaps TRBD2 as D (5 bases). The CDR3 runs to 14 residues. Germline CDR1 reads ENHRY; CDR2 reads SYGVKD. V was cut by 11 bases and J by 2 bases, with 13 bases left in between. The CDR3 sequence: CAADEGPGANVLTF. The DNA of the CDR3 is TGTGCCGCCGATGAGGGTCCTGGGGCCAACGTCCTGACTTTC.

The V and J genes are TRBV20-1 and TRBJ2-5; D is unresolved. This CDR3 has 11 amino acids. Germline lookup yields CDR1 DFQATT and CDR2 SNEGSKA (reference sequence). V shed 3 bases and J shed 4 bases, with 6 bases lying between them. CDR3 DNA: TGCAGTGCTAGCCCCTTAGAGACCCAGTACTTC. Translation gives CSASPLETQYF.